This TCR beta chain is from a study of T cell responses to AZD1222 COVID-19 vaccine. Only in-frame clones appear in the TCRdb table, and some are missing; sequencing was by immunoSEQ multiplex PCR. The sample has 110,000 to 150,000 clones; about 91% are singletons. The CDR3 is made up of 16 amino acids. V lost 2 bases and J lost 3, with 16 bases in between. Germline V lookup: CDR1 SEHNR, CDR2 FQNEAQ (reference sequence). The genes are TRBV7-9 and TRBJ1-2, with D possibly being TRBD1 (6 bases). Sample: peripheral blood, taken on day 0 of AZD1222 vaccination. The clonotype comes from an adult in good health. The CDR3: CASSLSGAGDHYGYTF. The CDR3 region has the DNA TGTGCCAGCAGCTTAAGTGGGGCAGGGGATCACTATGGCTACACCTTC.